This T cell receptor beta chain was captured by sequencing in a study of blood T cell repertoires in COVID-19. Study background: The United States, Italy and Spain provided the acute and convalescent COVID-19 samples.

From germline, CDR1 is SGHTA and CDR2 FQGNSA. The CDR3 spans 15 residues. Trimming cost V 2 bases and J 0 bases, with 8 bases left between them. Here immunoSEQ multiplex PCR was the method, and the copy in TCRdb shows in-frame clones only, minus some. The top ten hold roughly 6.8% of the sample, which has fewer than 200,000 clones, around four fifths seen once. The sequencing input was peripheral blood. The chain carries TRBV7-2 and TRBJ1-3; D is unresolved. The sequence was obtained from a man between 65 and 80 years old with active or convalescent COVID-19. This CDR3 reads CASSLYGVSGNTIYF. As DNA, the CDR3 is TGTGCCAGCAGCTTATACGGGGTCTCTGGAAACACCATATATTTT.